This entry describes one T cell receptor (beta chain). Its antigen specificity is not known. No much larger clonotype is one base removed from it; base qualities were not supplied. This sample is drawn from a study of radiotherapy plus CTLA-4 blockade in lung cancer listed by TCRdb under 2018. Broadly, across the study: Among enrolled patients, around 18% had an objective response and about 30% reached disease control.

Libraries were prepared through the immunoSEQ multiplex PCR assay. Held by TCRdb, this immuneACCESS table contains in-frame sequences only and omits some clones. Under half of the omission traces to an unresolved V gene where checked; the cause of the rest is unknown. Here the sample has approximately 28,000 clones; around 80% occur a single time. The ten biggest clones cover around 15% of the sample. The study tested focal radiation therapy combined with CTLA-4 blockade (ipilimumab) in patients with chemo-refractory metastatic non-small-cell lung cancer. Study-wide conclusions, independent of this receptor: After treatment with radiotherapy and ipilimumab, TCR clones that came from tumors expanded in the peripheral blood. The strongest predictors of response were reported to be early dynamic shifts in blood T cell clones along with a rise in serum interferon-beta following radiation.

CDR1 SQVTM and CDR2 ANQGSEA were looked up in the germline V gene. From the cysteine up to the phenylalanine, the CDR3 has a length of 14 residues. Of the read, only the CDR3 DNA is kept; its 42 bases are in frame from base 1. Trimming takes 7 bases off V and 1 base off J; junction bases not matched to a gene: 7. This TCR came from a human donor with non-small cell lung cancer that progressed on radiotherapy plus ipilimumab. The sequenced sample was peripheral blood, obtained from a patient treated with radiotherapy plus ipilimumab. The chain employs TRBV29-1 and TRBJ2-3; the junction holds 8 bases that match TRBD1. The CDR3 region has the sequence CSARTGLGTDTQYF. The nucleotide sequence reads TGCAGCGCCCGGACAGGGCTCGGCACAGATACGCAGTATTTT.